The entry below gives a single T cell receptor beta chain sequence along with its context. The data belong to a study of blood T cell repertoires in COVID-19. Whole-study context: From the United States, Italy and Spain came samples of acute and convalescent COVID-19. PBMCs, B-cell-depleted T cells, or T cells provided the cDNA or gDNA that made up the material.

Original data processing: Reference gene primer amplification in the assay estimated nucleated cell counts. The assay was immunoSEQ multiplex PCR, and TCRdb's table has in-frame clones only and misses some. V and J calls plus clone size are reproduced from that table; the DNA served to infer D and trimming. The table includes about 200,000 clones, approximately 91% detected once. V shed 2 bases and J shed 4 bases, with 12 bases lying between them. Per the germline V gene, CDR1 is MNHEY and CDR2 is SVGEGT. The CDR3 runs to 15 residues. Sequenced: peripheral blood. The source is a man between 18 and 35 years old with active or convalescent COVID-19. The V gene is TRBV6-2 or TRBV6-3, the J gene TRBJ1-5; TRBD1 might be the D (5 bases). The DNA of the CDR3 is TGTGCCAGCAGTTACGGCCCTCGGGGGAATCAGCCCCAGCATTTT. Translated: CASSYGPRGNQPQHF.